This is a list of T cell receptor beta chains from one sample in a study of cytomegalovirus exposure and HLA in healthy donors. Profiling relied on immunoSEQ multiplex PCR, and the TCRdb table lists in-frame clones only, not all of them. The data contain about 130,000 clones, 70% to 90% of them singletons. The sequenced material came from PBMCs. The receptors derive from a woman aged 40 to 50 in good health and CMV-seropositive. Each CDR3 is given with its conserved first and last residue. D genes are given only for firm matches. Size is stated for part of the rows, as once, few or many counts, or as a class when the clone is expanded.

j_call | clone_size | v_call | d_call | cdr3_aa | cdr3_nt
TRBJ1-2 | - | TRBV7-8 | TRBD1 | CASSLRTGFYGYTF | TGTGCCAGCAGCTTAAGGACAGGGTTCTATGGCTACACCTTC
TRBJ2-3 | - | TRBV27 | - | CASSFNGVTDTQYF | TGTGCCAGCAGTTTTAACGGAGTTACAGATACGCAGTATTTT
TRBJ2-2 | - | TRBV7-9 | - | CASSPNAGELFF | TGTGCCAGCAGCCCCAATGCCGGGGAGCTGTTTTTT
TRBJ2-7 | - | TRBV27 | - | CASSRQSSYEQYF | TGTGCCAGCAGTCGACAGAGCTCCTACGAGCAGTACTTC
TRBJ2-1 | - | TRBV6-5 | TRBD2 | CASSTSGGIYNEQFF | TGTGCCAGCAGCACCTCGGGAGGAATATACAATGAGCAGTTCTTC
TRBJ1-2 | once | TRBV27 | - | CASTLGANLPYGYTF | TGTGCCAGCACCCTAGGGGCAAATCTCCCCTATGGCTACACCTTC
TRBJ1-3 | once | TRBV2 | - | CASSEGAGAGNTIYF | TGTGCCAGCAGTGAAGGGGCAGGGGCTGGAAACACCATATATTTT
TRBJ2-1 | - | TRBV5-1 | TRBD2 | CASSLGAGGPGNEQFF | TGCGCCAGCAGCTTGGGGGCGGGAGGGCCGGGTAATGAGCAGTTCTTC
TRBJ1-2 | - | TRBV7-8 | - | CASSLVNRQDNYGYTF | TGTGCCAGCAGCTTAGTTAATCGTCAGGATAACTATGGCTACACCTTC
TRBJ2-1 | - | TRBV5-1 | - | CASSLQVGGNEQFF | TGCGCCAGCAGCTTGCAAGTGGGGGGCAATGAGCAGTTCTTC
TRBJ2-7 | - | TRBV27 | - | CASRRGIYEQYF | TGTGCCAGCAGAAGGGGTATCTACGAGCAGTACTTC
TRBJ1-4 | few | TRBV27 | - | CASRPGGKRGGGEKLFF | TGTGCCAGCAGACCCGGGGGGAAACGCGGCGGAGGTGAAAAACTGTTTTTT
TRBJ1-1 | once | TRBV5-5 | - | CASSLTRAEAFF | TGTGCCAGCAGCCTGACCCGGGCTGAAGCTTTCTTT
TRBJ2-7 | - | TRBV11-2 | - | CASSAGTLWYEQYF | TGTGCCAGCAGCGCTGGGACTTTGTGGTACGAGCAGTACTTC
TRBJ2-7 | few | TRBV27 | - | CASNREEGSYEQYF | TGTGCCAGCAATAGGGAGGAGGGCTCCTACGAGCAGTACTTC
TRBJ2-1 | - | TRBV6-5 | - | CASSYLTSPSYNEQFF | TGTGCCAGCAGTTACTTAACTAGCCCATCCTACAATGAGCAGTTCTTC
TRBJ1-1 | - | TRBV19 | TRBD1 | CASSLGTGECEAFF | TGTGCCAGTAGCTTGGGGACAGGGGAATGTGAAGCTTTCTTT
TRBJ2-2 | - | TRBV28 | TRBD2 | CASSLGTSGYTGELFF | TGTGCCAGCAGTTTAGGGACTAGCGGCTACACCGGGGAGCTGTTTTTT
TRBJ2-1 | once | TRBV27 | TRBD2 | CASSPTFSGALINEQFF | TGTGCCAGCAGTCCTACCTTCAGCGGGGCGCTTATCAATGAGCAGTTCTTC
TRBJ2-7 | - | TRBV6-5 | - | CASSYSILDNYEQYF | TGTGCCAGCAGTTACTCGATTTTGGACAACTACGAGCAGTACTTC
TRBJ2-7 | - | TRBV28 | - | CASLQPRQGGSGEQYF | TGTGCCAGCCTTCAACCCCGCCAGGGGGGTTCAGGCGAGCAGTACTTC
TRBJ2-2 | - | TRBV27 | TRBD1 | CASSRDRINTGELFF | TGTGCCAGCAGCCGGGACAGAATAAACACCGGGGAGCTGTTTTTT
TRBJ2-7 | - | TRBV13 | TRBD1 | CASSSPGTGGSYEQYF | TGTGCCAGCAGCTCACCCGGCACAGGGGGCTCCTACGAGCAGTACTTC
TRBJ1-2 | once | TRBV25-1 | - | CASSPLPNYGYTF | TGTGCCAGCAGTCCCCTTCCTAACTATGGCTACACCTTC
TRBJ1-5 | - | TRBV9 | - | CASSVAGAPNQPQHF | TGTGCCAGCAGCGTAGCAGGGGCCCCCAATCAGCCCCAGCATTTT
TRBJ1-1 | - | TRBV7-9 | - | CASSLAWQGGTEAFF | TGTGCCAGCAGCTTAGCTTGGCAGGGCGGCACTGAAGCTTTCTTT
TRBJ1-2 | - | TRBV4-1 | - | CASSQEGGTTYGYTF | TGCGCCAGCAGCCAAGAGGGGGGGACAACATACGGCTACACCTTC
TRBJ2-1 | - | TRBV7-6 | TRBD2 | CASSLDTGLASTYNEQFF | TGTGCCAGCAGCTTAGATACAGGACTAGCGTCGACCTACAATGAGCAGTTCTTC
TRBJ1-4 | - | TRBV5-1 | - | CASSLDPGVYEKLFF | TGCGCCAGCAGCTTAGACCCTGGAGTGTATGAAAAACTGTTTTTT
TRBJ2-2 | - | TRBV5-6 | TRBD1 | CASSWTGGNTGELFF | TGTGCCAGCAGCTGGACAGGGGGTAACACCGGGGAGCTGTTTTTT
TRBJ1-1 | - | TRBV29-1 | - | CSPLGEAGEAFF | TGCAGCCCCCTGGGGGAGGCAGGTGAAGCTTTCTTT
TRBJ2-5 | - | TRBV19 | - | CASSSSEIETQYF | TGTGCCAGTAGTTCTAGCGAGATCGAGACCCAGTACTTC
TRBJ2-7 | - | TRBV7-9 | - | CSSSLSAYEQYF | TGTTCCAGCAGCCTATCCGCCTACGAGCAGTACTTC
TRBJ2-1 | - | TRBV7-3 | TRBD2 | CASSLLAGGNNEQFF | TGTGCCAGCAGCTTACTAGCGGGAGGGAACAATGAGCAGTTCTTC
TRBJ2-1 | - | TRBV5-4 | TRBD1 | CASSYPKQGLGNNEQFF | TGTGCCAGCAGCTATCCTAAACAGGGGTTGGGAAACAATGAGCAGTTCTTC
TRBJ2-1 | - | TRBV7-9 | - | CASSLVSPEQFF | TGTGCCAGCAGCTTAGTTTCCCCAGAGCAGTTCTTC
TRBJ2-2 | - | TRBV2 | - | CASRTQGSTGELFF | TGTGCCAGCCGTACCCAGGGTAGCACCGGGGAGCTGTTTTTT
TRBJ1-1 | - | TRBV29-1 | TRBD1 | CSAETGVNTEAFF | TGCAGCGCTGAGACAGGGGTGAACACTGAAGCTTTCTTT
TRBJ1-2 | - | TRBV5-1 | TRBD1 | CASSRTGGADGYTF | TGCGCCAGCAGCCGGACAGGGGGCGCGGATGGCTACACCTTC
TRBJ2-2 | once | TRBV5-1 | - | CASSLHSNTGELFF | TGCGCCAGCAGCTTGCACTCCAACACCGGGGAGCTGTTTTTT